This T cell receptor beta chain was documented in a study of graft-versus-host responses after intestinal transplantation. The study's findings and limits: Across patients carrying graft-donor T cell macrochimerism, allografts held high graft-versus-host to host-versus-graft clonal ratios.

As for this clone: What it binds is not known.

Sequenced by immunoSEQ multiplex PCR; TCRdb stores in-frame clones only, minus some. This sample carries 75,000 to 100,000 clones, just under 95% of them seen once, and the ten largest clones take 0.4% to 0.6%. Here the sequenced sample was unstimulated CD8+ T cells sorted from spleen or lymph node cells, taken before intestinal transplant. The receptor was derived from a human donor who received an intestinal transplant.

The CDR3 DNA reads as TGTGCCAGTAGTGTGGGGCATGAAATTGCCTTGAACACCGGGGAGCTGTTTTTT. It yields the protein CASSVGHEIALNTGELFF. The rearrangement joins TRBV19 to TRBJ2-2; possibly TRBD1 for D (5 bases). The V gene's germline CDR1 is LNHDA and CDR2 SQIVND (reference sequence). Trimming removed 5 bases from V and 1 base from J, with 20 bases in between. The CDR3 has 18 residues.